A single sample gave rise to the 11 T cell receptor beta chains below, sequenced in a study of T cells after yellow fever vaccination. TCRdb independently ran MiXCR on the 5' RACE reads; one entry per CDR3 protein. The sample records some 500,000 distinct CDR3 sequences, roughly 14% being singletons. The specimen was PBMCs, collected on the day of the yellow fever booster vaccination. All receptors come from a man aged 25 to 45 who received the YFV17D yellow fever vaccine.

The chain employs TRBV6-2 or TRBV6-3 and TRBJ2-1; D remains ambiguous. The V and J ends lost 5 bases and 8 bases respectively, with 19 bases between them. Germline values: CDR1 MNHEY, CDR2 SVGEGT. CDR3 size: 15 residues. Written as DNA, the CDR3 is TGTGCCAGCAGTCGTTTCGGTGGGTGGGTCGATGAGCAGTTCTTC. This translates into CASSRFGGWVDEQFF.

This clonotype was seen more than once but under ten times. The chain has TRBV5-6 and TRBJ2-7; TRBD2 agrees at 10 bases. Germline CDR1 SGHDT, CDR2 YYEEEE. Trimming took 0 bases from V and 5 from J; bases not matched to a gene: 8. CDR3 size: 16 residues. The CDR3 sequence: CASSLAGLAGDDEQYF. The CDR3 DNA reads as TGTGCCAGCAGCTTGGCCGGCCTAGCGGGAGATGACGAGCAGTACTTC.

This chain links TRBV7-2 with TRBJ2-7; weak D call: TRBD2 (6 bases). Trimming took off 0 bases at V and 7 bases at J, with 16 bases between the two ends. The CDR3 extends over 15 amino acids. Germline CDR1 and CDR2: SGHTA and FQGNSA. The CDR3, as DNA: TGTGCCAGCAGCTTAGCGGTTAGCGGATTGAGAGAGCAGTACTTC. It encodes CASSLAVSGLREQYF.

A few counts support this clonotype. V is TRBV15 and J is TRBJ2-3; 11 nucleotides match TRBD2. The CDR3 extends over 17 amino acids. The V and J ends lost 0 bases and 3 bases, in that order; junction bases with no gene match: 5. Germline lookup yields CDR1 LNHNV and CDR2 YYDKDF (reference sequence). The CDR3 bases are TGTGCCACCAGCAGAGATCGGGCTAGCGGGAGGACAGATACGCAGTATTTT. Encoded protein: CATSRDRASGRTDTQYF.

The chain carries TRBV13 and TRBJ2-7; TRBD2 agrees at 8 bases. The germline gives CDR1 PRHDT, CDR2 FYEKMQ (reference sequence). The CDR3 runs 14 residues. V trimming: 6 bases; J trimming: 3 bases; junction bases outside the gene matches: 7. The chain's CDR3 is CASRPKTSDYEQYF. The DNA for the CDR3 is TGTGCCAGCAGACCTAAGACTAGCGACTACGAGCAGTACTTC.

The chain has TRBV11-1 and TRBJ2-1; 16 bases are shared with TRBD2. Germline V lookup: CDR1 SGHAT, CDR2 FQDESV (reference sequence). The CDR3 sequence is 19 residues long. V shed 5 bases and J 0 bases; nucleotides not matched to a gene: 7. The CDR3 protein is CASSPVGTSGRVSYNEQFF. In DNA, the CDR3 is TGTGCCAGCAGCCCGGTGGGGACTAGCGGGAGGGTCTCCTACAATGAGCAGTTCTTC.

This clonotype was seen a few times. V usage is TRBV12-3 or TRBV12-4 and J usage is TRBJ2-2; D is undetermined. Trimming took 4 bases from V and 14 from J, leaving 17 bases between them. The CDR3 runs 13 residues. The CDR3 bases are TGTGCCAGCAGTTCAGAACCCCCAGACATACTGTTTTTT. It specifies CASSSEPPDILFF.

The table lists this clonotype with a few counts. The chain is built from TRBV4-3 and TRBJ1-6; D might be TRBD1 (6 bases). The CDR3 loop spans 16 amino acids. Germline CDR1 reads LGHNA; CDR2 reads YSLEER. The V end was cut by 1 base, the J end by 0 bases, with 7 bases between. The CDR3 DNA reads TGCGCCAGCAGCCAAGGACAGGCCTCCTATAATTCACCCCTCCACTTT. It codes for CASSQGQASYNSPLHF.

Only a few counts were recorded for this clonotype. The chain links TRBV18 to TRBJ2-7, with 8 bases fitting TRBD2. In germline, CDR1 is KGHSH, CDR2 LQKENI. V lost 2 bases and J lost 5; bases outside the gene matches: 8. The CDR3 totals 15 residues. Here the CDR3 DNA reads TGTGCCAGCTCACCATCCCAAGGAGCGGGAGACGAGCAGTACTTC. Its translation is CASSPSQGAGDEQYF.

This clonotype was detected a few times. This sequence joins TRBV20-1 and TRBJ1-1; TRBD1 is a possible D gene (5 bases). Looked up from germline, CDR1 is DFQATT and CDR2 is SNEGSKA (reference sequence). CDR3 length equals 15 residues. Trimming pared 2 bases from V and 0 bases from J, leaving 13 bases between. The CDR3 nucleotides read TGCAGTGCTAGATCGGGGGTTCGATTGAACACTGAAGCTTTCTTT. This sequence encodes CSARSGVRLNTEAFF.

Only a few counts were recorded for this clonotype. The rearrangement links TRBV19 to TRBJ1-1; no firm D call. The CDR3 spans 13 residues. With 4 bases removed from V and 3 bases from J, the gap between germline ends came to 9 bases. Germline lookup yields CDR1 LNHDA and CDR2 SQIVND (reference sequence). In DNA form, the CDR3 reads TGTGCCAGTAGTACCCTTAAAGACACTGAAGCTTTCTTT. Translation: CASSTLKDTEAFF. Variable domain in full (rest from reference TRBV19 and TRBJ1-1): DGGITQSPKYLFRKEGQNVTLSCEQNLNHDAMYWYRQDPGQGLRLIYYSQIVNDFQKGDIAEGYSVSREKKESFPLTVTSAQKNPTAFYLCASSTLKDTEAFFGQGTRLTVV.